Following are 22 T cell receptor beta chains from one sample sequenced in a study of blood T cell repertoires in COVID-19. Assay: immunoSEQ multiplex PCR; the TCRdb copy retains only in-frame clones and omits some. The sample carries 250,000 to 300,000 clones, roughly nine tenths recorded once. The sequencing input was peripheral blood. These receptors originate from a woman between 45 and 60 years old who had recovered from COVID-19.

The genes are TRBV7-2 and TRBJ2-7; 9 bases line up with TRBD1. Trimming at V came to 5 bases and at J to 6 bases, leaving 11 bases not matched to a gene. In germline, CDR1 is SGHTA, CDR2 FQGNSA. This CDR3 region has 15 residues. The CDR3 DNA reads TGTGCCAGCAGCGTCCAGGGACAGGGTCGGGTCGAGCAGTACTTC. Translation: CASSVQGQGRVEQYF.

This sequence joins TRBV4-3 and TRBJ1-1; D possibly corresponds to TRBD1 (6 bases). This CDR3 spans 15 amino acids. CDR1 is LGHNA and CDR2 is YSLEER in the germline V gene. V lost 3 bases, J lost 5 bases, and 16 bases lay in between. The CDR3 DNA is TGCGCCAGCAGCCAGTTCTTGGGGGCTTATACTGAAGCTTTCTTT. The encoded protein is CASSQFLGAYTEAFF.

The CDR3 protein is CASSYGAGGPDTQYF. In DNA, the CDR3 is TGTGCCAGCAGTTACGGAGCGGGAGGGCCAGATACGCAGTATTTT. The V call is TRBV6-5, the J call TRBJ2-3; TRBD2 aligns across 10 bases. The CDR3 contains 15 residues. CDR1 is MNHEY, CDR2 SVGAGI, per germline. J gave up 4 bases and V 2 bases, and 3 bases lay outside the gene matches.

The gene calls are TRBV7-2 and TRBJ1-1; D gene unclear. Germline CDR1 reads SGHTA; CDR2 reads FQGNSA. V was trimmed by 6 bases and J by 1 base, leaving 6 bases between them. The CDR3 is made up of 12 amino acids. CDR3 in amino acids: CASREGNTEAFF. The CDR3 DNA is TGTGCCAGCAGGGAGGGGAACACTGAAGCTTTCTTT.

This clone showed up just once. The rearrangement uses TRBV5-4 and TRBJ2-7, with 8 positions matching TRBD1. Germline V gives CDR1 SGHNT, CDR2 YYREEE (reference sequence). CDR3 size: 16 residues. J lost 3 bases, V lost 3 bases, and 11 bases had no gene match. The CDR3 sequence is CASSWLPPGQVYEQYF. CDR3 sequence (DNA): TGTGCCAGCAGCTGGTTACCCCCGGGACAGGTCTACGAGCAGTACTTC.

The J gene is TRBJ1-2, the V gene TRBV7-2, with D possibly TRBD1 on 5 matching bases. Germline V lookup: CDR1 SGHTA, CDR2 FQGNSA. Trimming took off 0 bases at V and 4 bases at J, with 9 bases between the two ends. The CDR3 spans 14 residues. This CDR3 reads CASSLAPDSYGYTF. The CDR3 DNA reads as TGTGCCAGCAGCTTAGCGCCAGACAGCTATGGCTACACCTTC.

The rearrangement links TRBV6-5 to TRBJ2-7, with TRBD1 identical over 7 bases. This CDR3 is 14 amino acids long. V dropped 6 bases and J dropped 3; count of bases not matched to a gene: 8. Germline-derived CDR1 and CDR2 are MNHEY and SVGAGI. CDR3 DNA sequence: TGTGCCAGCAGGTCAAGGGACAGACGCTACGAGCAGTACTTC. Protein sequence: CASRSRDRRYEQYF.

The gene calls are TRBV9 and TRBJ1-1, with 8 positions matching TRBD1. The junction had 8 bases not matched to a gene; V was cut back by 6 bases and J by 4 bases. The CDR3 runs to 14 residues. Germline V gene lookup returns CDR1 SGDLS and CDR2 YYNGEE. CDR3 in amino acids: CASTRQGRGTEAFF. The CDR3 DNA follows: TGTGCCAGCACGAGACAGGGGAGGGGCACTGAAGCTTTCTTT.

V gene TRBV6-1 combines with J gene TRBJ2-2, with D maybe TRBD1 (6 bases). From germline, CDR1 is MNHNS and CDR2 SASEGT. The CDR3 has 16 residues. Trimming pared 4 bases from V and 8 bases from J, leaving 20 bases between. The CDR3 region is CASSVEQGVGTGELFF. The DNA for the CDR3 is TGTGCCAGCAGTGTAGAACAGGGTGTCGGTACGGGGGAGCTGTTTTTT.

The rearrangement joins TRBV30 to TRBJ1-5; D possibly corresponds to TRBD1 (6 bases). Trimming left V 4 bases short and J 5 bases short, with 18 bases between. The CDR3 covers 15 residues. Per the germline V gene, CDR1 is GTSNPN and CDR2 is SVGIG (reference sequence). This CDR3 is CAWTPGGSLYQPQHF. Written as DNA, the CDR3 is TGTGCCTGGACCCCGGGGGGCAGCCTCTATCAGCCCCAGCATTTT.

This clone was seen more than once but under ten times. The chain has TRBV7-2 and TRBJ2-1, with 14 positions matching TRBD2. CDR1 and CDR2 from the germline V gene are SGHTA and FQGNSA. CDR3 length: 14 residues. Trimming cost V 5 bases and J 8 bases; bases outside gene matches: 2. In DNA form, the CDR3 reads TGTGCCAGCAGCCTGGGACTAGCGGGAGATGAGCAGTTCTTC. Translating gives CASSLGLAGDEQFF.

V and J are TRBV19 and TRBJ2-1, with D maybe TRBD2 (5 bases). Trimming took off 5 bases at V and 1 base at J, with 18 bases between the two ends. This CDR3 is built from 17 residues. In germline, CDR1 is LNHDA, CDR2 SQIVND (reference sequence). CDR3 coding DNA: TGTGCCAGTAGTGGCTTTAGTGGGCGGACTTCCTACAATGAGCAGTTCTTC. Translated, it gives CASSGFSGRTSYNEQFF.

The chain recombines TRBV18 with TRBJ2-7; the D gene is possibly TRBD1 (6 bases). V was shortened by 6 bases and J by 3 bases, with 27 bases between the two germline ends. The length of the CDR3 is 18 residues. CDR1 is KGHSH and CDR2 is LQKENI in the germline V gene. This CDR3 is CASSSLRPGTLVGYEQYF. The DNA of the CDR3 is TGTGCCAGCTCCTCCTTAAGGCCGGGGACACTTGTAGGCTACGAGCAGTACTTC.

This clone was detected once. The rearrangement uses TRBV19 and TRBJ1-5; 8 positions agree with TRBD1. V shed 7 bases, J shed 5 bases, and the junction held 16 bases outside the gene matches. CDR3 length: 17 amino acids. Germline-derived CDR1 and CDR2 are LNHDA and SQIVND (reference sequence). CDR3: CASTSRGRTGSHQPQHF. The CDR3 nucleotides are TGTGCCAGTACCTCGAGGGGGCGGACAGGGTCCCATCAGCCCCAGCATTTT. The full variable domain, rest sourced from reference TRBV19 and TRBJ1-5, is DGGITQSPKYLFRKEGQNVTLSCEQNLNHDAMYWYRQDPGQGLRLIYYSQIVNDFQKGDIAEGYSVSREKKESFPLTVTSAQKNPTAFYLCASTSRGRTGSHQPQHFGDGTRLSIL.

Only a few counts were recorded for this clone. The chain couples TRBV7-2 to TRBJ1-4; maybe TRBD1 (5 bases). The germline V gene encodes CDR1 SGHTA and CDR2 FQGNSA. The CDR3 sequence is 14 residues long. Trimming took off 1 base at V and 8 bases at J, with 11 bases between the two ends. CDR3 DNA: TGTGCCAGCAGCTTAGGACAGAGAAGGGAAAAACTGTTTTTT. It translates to CASSLGQRREKLFF.

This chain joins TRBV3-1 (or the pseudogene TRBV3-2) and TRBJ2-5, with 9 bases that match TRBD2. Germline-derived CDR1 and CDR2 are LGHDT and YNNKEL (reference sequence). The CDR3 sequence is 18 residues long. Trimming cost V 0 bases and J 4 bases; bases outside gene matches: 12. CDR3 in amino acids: CASSQDSRRAGGAETQYF. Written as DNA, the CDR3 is TGTGCCAGCAGCCAAGATTCTCGGCGAGCGGGAGGAGCAGAGACCCAGTACTTC.

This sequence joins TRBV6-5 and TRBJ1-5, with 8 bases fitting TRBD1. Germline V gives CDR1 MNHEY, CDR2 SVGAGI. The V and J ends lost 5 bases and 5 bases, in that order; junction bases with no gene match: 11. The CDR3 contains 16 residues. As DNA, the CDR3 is TGTGCCAGCAGTAACTACAGGGGGAAGGGGGATCAGCCCCAGCATTTT. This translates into CASSNYRGKGDQPQHF.

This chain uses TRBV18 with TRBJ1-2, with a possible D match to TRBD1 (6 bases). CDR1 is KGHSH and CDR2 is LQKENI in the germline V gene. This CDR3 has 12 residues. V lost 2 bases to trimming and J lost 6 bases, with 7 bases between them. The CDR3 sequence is CASSPAGDGYTF. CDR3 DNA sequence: TGTGCCAGCTCACCAGCAGGGGATGGCTACACCTTC.

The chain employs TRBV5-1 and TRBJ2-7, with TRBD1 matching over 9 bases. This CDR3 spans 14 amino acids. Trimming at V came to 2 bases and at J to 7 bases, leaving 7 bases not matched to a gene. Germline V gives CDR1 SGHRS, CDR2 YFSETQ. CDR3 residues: CASSFDRGSWEQYF. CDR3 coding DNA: TGCGCCAGCAGCTTCGACAGGGGGTCTTGGGAGCAGTACTTC. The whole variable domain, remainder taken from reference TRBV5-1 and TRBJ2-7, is KAGVTQTPRYLIKTRGQQVTLSCSPISGHRSVSWYQQTPGQGLQFLFEYFSETQRNKGNFPGRFSGRQFSNSRSEMNVSTLELGDSALYLCASSFDRGSWEQYFGPGTRLTVT.

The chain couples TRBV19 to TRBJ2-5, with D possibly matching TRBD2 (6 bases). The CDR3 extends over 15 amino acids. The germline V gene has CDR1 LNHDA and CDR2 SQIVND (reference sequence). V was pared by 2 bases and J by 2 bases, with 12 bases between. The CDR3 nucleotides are TGTGCCAGTAGTATAAGGAGGCGGGGACAAGAGACCCAGTACTTC. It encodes CASSIRRRGQETQYF.

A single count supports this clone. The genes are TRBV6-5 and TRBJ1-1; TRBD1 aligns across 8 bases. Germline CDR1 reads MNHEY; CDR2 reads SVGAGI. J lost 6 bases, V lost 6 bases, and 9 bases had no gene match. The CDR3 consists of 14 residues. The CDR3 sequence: CASRPGTGDPEAFF. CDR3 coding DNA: TGTGCCAGCAGGCCCGGGACAGGAGATCCTGAAGCTTTCTTT.

The CDR3 DNA is TGTGCCAGCTCACCGGACGGGGAGGGTTCCTACAATGAGCAGTTCTTC. Amino acids: CASSPDGEGSYNEQFF. The chain employs TRBV18 and TRBJ2-1; 7 nucleotides align to TRBD2. This CDR3 region has 16 residues. Germline V gene data show CDR1 as KGHSH and CDR2 as LQKENI. J lost 1 base, V lost 3 bases, and 6 bases had no gene match.